This T cell receptor beta chain is drawn from a study of blood T cell repertoires in COVID-19. Across the study: Some COVID-19 samples were acute and others convalescent; all came from the United States, Italy and Spain.

Per the original methods: Reference gene primers were amplified, and this amplification served to estimate nucleated cell counts. Libraries were prepared by immunoSEQ multiplex PCR; TCRdb keeps only in-frame clonotypes and omits some of them. V and J calls and clone size are copied from that table; D and trimming were computed from the DNA. The sample shows roughly 220,000 clones, roughly 82% of them seen only once. CDR3 size: 13 residues. The germline V and J ends were trimmed by 8 bases and 0 bases, with 8 bases remaining between them. The germline V gene has CDR1 MDHEN and CDR2 SYDVKM. This TCR came from a woman aged 40 to 50 who had recovered from COVID-19. The sample comprised peripheral blood. This sequence joins TRBV28 and TRBJ1-5; D is perhaps TRBD1 (5 bases). The CDR3 reads CASLTASNQPQHF. The CDR3 DNA reads as TGTGCCAGCCTGACAGCTAGCAATCAGCCCCAGCATTTT.